The entry that follows covers one TCR beta chain sequence. As yet, its antigen is unknown. The table came from immunoSEQ multiplex PCR; TCRdb's copy has only in-frame clones and leaves some out. Of 200,000 or so clones in the sample, about nine tenths are singletons; the top ten hold around 5.8%. Germline lookup yields CDR1 GTSNPN and CDR2 SVGIG (reference sequence). Trimming stripped 5 bases from V and 7 bases from J, with 21 bases between. CDR3 length: 14 residues. The data were taken from a study of T cell responses to AZD1222 COVID-19 vaccine. The overall study: Second-dose timings of about 4 or about 12 weeks were pooled. Study conclusions and caveats: There were mostly white British donors and more females than males, and clonal diversity was possibly underestimated. Among vaccine-associated CD4 TCRs, coverage spanned spike, with dominance at 160-218 and 743-854.

The source material was peripheral blood, sampled on day 0 of AZD1222 vaccination. The J gene is TRBJ2-7, the V gene TRBV30, with D maybe TRBD1 (6 bases). The receptor was derived from an adult in good health. This CDR3 is CAWSGGSLNREQYF. The CDR3 nucleotides read TGTGCCTGGTCTGGGGGCAGTCTTAATAGGGAGCAGTACTTC. Filled out from reference TRBV30 and TRBJ2-7, the complete variable domain reads SQTIHQWPATLVQPVGSPLSLECTVEGTSNPNLYWYRQAAGRGLQLLFYSVGIGQISSEVPQNLSASRPQDRQFILSSKKLLLSDSGFYLCAWSGGSLNREQYFGPGTRLTVT.